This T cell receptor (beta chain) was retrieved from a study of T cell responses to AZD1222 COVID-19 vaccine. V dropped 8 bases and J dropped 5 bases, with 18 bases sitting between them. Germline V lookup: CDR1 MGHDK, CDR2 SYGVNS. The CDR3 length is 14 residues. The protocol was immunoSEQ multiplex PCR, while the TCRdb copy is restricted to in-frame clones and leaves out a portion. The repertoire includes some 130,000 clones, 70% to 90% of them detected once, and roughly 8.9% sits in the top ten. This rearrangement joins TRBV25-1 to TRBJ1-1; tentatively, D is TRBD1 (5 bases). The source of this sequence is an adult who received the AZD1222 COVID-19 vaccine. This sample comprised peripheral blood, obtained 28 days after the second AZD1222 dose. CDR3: CASSRDGRMTEAFF. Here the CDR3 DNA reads TGTGCCAGCTCTAGGGACGGAAGAATGACTGAAGCTTTCTTT.